Below, one T cell receptor (beta chain) is given with its context. The data originate from a study of cytomegalovirus exposure and HLA in healthy donors. The PCR employed 60 Vbeta primers together with 13 Jbeta primers. Profiling relied on immunoSEQ multiplex PCR, and the TCRdb table lists in-frame clones only, not all of them. This sample has roughly 100,000 clones, with over 70% found just once. This receptor was obtained from a man younger than 45 in good health and CMV-seronegative. Material: PBMCs.

This CDR3 reads CASRRQGLDTQYF. The CDR3 DNA follows: TGTGCCAGCAGGAGACAGGGGTTAGATACGCAGTATTTT. The chain carries TRBV6-5 and TRBJ2-3; 8 nucleotides agree with TRBD1. V shed 6 bases, J shed 5 bases, and the junction held 4 bases outside the gene matches. The CDR3 contains 13 residues. Germline CDR1 reads MNHEY; CDR2 reads SVGAGI.